Sequencing of this T cell receptor (beta chain) was carried out in a study of cytotoxic CD8 clonotypes in ibrutinib-treated CLL. The protocol was immunoSEQ multiplex PCR, while the TCRdb copy is restricted to in-frame clones and leaves out a portion. This sample has approximately 330,000 clones, with around four fifths found just once. The study, taken as a whole, reports: Measured clonality at baseline was greater than in age-matched healthy donors and tracked with circulating CD8+ T-cell counts. Increased clonality at ibrutinib response gave way to a return toward baseline at progression. Collection times varied between progressing and sustained-remission patients.

For this clone: Antigen unknown.

CDR1 and CDR2 from the germline V gene are SEHNR and FQNEAQ (reference sequence). The CDR3 loop spans 11 amino acids. The junction had 5 bases not matched to a gene; V was cut back by 5 bases and J by 11 bases. The J gene is TRBJ1-1, the V gene TRBV7-9; TRBD1 matches 7 bases. The sample was PBMCs, taken before ibrutinib treatment. The TCR was taken from a human donor with chronic lymphocytic leukemia. The CDR3 is CASSPGQAAFF. The CDR3 DNA reads as TGTGCCAGCAGCCCTGGACAGGCGGCTTTCTTT.